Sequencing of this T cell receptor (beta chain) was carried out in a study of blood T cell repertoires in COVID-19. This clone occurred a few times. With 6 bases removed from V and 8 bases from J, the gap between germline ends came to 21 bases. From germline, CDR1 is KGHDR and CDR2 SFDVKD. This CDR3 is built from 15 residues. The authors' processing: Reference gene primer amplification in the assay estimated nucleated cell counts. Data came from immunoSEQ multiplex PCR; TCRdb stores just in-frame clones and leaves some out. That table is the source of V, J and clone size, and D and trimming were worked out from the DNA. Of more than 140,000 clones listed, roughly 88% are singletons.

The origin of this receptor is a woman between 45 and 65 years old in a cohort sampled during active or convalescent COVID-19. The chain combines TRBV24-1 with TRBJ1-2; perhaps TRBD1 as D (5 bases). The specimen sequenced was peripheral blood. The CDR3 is CATSQSTGTMGGYTF. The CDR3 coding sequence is TGTGCCACCAGTCAATCGACCGGGACTATGGGGGGCTACACCTTC.